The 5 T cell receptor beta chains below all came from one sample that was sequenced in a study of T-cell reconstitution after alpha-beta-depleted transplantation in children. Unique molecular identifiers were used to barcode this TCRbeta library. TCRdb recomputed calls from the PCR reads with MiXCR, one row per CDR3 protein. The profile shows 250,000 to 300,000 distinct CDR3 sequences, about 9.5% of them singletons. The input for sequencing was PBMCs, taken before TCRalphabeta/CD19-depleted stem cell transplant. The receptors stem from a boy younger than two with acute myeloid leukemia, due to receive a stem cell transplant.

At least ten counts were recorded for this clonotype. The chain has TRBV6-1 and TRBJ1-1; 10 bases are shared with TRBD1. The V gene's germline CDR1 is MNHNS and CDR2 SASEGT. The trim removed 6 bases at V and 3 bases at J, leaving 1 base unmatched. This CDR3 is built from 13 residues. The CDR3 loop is CASSGQGDTEAFF. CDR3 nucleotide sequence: TGTGCCAGCAGCGGACAGGGGGACACTGAAGCTTTCTTT.

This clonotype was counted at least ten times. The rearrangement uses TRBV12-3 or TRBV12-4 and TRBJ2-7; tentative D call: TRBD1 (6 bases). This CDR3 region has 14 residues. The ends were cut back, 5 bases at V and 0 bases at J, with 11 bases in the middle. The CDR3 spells CASSRWDTSYEQYF. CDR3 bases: TGTGCCAGCAGTCGTTGGGACACCTCCTACGAGCAGTACTTC.

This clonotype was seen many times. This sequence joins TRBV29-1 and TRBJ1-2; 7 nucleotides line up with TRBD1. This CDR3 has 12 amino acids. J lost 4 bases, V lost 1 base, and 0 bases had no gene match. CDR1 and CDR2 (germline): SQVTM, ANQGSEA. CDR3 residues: CSVEGQGYGYTF. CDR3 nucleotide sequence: TGCAGCGTTGAAGGACAGGGCTATGGCTACACCTTC.

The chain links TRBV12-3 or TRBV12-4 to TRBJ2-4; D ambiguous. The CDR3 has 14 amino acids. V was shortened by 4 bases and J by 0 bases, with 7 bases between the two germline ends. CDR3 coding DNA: TGTGCCAGCAGTTCCAGTCTAGCCAAAAACATTCAGTACTTC. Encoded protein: CASSSSLAKNIQYF.

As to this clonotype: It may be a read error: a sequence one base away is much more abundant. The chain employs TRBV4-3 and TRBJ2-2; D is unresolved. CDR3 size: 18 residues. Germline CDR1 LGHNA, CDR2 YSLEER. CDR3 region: CASGQEDTGPRHTGELFF. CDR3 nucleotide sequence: TGCGCCAGCGGCCAAGAAGACACCGGTCCCCGTCACACCGGGGAGCTGTTTTTT.